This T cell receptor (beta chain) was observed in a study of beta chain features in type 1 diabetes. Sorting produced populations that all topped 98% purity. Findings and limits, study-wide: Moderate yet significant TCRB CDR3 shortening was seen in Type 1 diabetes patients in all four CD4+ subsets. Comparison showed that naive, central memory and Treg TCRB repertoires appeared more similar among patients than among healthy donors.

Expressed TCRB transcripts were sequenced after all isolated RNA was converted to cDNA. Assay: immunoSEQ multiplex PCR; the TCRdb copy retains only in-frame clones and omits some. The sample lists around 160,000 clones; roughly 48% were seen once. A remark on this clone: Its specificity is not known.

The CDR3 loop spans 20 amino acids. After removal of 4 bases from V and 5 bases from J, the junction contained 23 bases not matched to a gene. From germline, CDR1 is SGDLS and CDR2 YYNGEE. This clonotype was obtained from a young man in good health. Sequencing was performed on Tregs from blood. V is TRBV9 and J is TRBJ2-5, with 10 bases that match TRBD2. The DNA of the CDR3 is TGTGCCAGCAGCCCGTTGCCCTCGAATACCCGGGGACTAGCGAGGGAGACCCAGTACTTC. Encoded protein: CASSPLPSNTRGLARETQYF.